This T cell receptor (beta chain) originates from a study of shared clonotypes between healthy human individuals. Study context: Each donor contributed plates that comprised three CD4 naive, three CD4 memory, two CD8 naive and one CD8 memory. Study results and caveats: Among the subsets, naive ones generally showed larger estimated richness than memory ones. Depth of sequencing was expected to influence donor clonotype sharing.

CDR1 is LGHNA, CDR2 YSLEER, per germline. The CDR3 length is 19 residues. V trimming: 0 bases; J trimming: 6 bases; junction bases outside the gene matches: 15. CD45RA+ naive and CD45RA-negative memory subsets were separated from CD4+ cells. Libraries were prepared by immunoSEQ multiplex PCR; TCRdb keeps only in-frame clonotypes and omits some of them. The table lists 2.3 million or so clones, 85% to 95% of them singletons. As to this clone: The target antigen is unknown.

Sequencing was performed on naive CD4+ T cells from PBMCs. Subset meaning: CD45RA+ positively selected. J is TRBJ1-1 and V is TRBV4-3, with 11 bases identical to TRBD1. The receptor comes from a man younger than 35 in good health. Some clones in this sample may be carry-over from other donors' samples. The CDR3 nucleotides are TGCGCCAGCAGCCAAGATATTATGGTGACGGGACAGGGGGTTCCTGAAGCTTTCTTT. It encodes CASSQDIMVTGQGVPEAFF.